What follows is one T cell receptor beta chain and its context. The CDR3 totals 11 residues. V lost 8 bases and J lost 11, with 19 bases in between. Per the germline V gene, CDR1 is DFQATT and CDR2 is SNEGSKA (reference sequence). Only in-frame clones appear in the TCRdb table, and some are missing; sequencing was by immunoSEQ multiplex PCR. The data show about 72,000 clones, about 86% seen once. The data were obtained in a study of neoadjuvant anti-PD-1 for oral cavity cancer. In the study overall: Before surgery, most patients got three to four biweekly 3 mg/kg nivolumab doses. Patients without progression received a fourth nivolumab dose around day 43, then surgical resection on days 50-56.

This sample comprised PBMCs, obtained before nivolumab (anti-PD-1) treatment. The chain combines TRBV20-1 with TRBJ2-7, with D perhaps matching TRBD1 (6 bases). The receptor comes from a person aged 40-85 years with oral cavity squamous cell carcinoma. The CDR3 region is CSLEPGHREYF. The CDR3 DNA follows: TGCAGTCTCGAACCGGGACACCGAGAGTACTTC.